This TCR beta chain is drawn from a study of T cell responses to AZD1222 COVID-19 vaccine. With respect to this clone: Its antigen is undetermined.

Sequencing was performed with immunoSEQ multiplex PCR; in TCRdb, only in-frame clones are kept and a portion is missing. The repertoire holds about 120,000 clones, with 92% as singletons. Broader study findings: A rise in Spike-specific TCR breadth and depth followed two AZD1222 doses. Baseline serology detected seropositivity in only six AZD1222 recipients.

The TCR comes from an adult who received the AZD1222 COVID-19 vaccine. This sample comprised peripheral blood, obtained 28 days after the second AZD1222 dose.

The CDR3 loop is CASSVGGRYNEQFF. The CDR3 coding sequence is TGTGCCAGCAGCGTAGGCGGGAGATACAATGAGCAGTTCTTC. The rearrangement joins TRBV9 to TRBJ2-1; 7 bases match TRBD2. The V gene end was trimmed by 0 bases and the J gene end by 4 bases; junction bases not matched to a gene: 1. This CDR3 region has 14 residues. Per the germline V gene, CDR1 is SGDLS and CDR2 is YYNGEE.